This passage covers 28 T cell receptor beta chains from one sample sequenced in a study of T cell changes during pregnancy in multiple sclerosis (dated by TCRdb to between 2018 and 2021). The library was obtained by the immunoSEQ multiplex PCR assay. TCRdb stores this immuneACCESS table with in-frame sequences only. Part of the clones is absent; in the studies checked, under half of the shortfall reflects unresolved V genes, and no reason is known for the rest. Here the sample has about 44,000 clones; roughly 90% occur a single time. Jointly, the top ten make up 0.55% to 0.85% of the sample. The sequences come from CD4+ T cells from peripheral blood mononuclear cells, collected in the first trimester of pregnancy. These receptor sequences come from a female donor with multiple sclerosis, enrolled in a pregnancy study.

The chain carries TRBV10-3 and TRBJ1-2; 9 nucleotides align to TRBD1. The CDR3 spans 13 residues. With 10 bases clipped from V and 8 bases from J, the junction kept 11 bases outside the gene matches. In germline, CDR1 is ENHRY, CDR2 SYGVKD. This CDR3 reads CASRVQGARGYTF. In DNA, the CDR3 is TGTGCCAGCAGGGTACAGGGGGCGCGGGGCTACACCTTC.

The chain uses TRBV11-1 and TRBJ2-3; 10 bases line up with TRBD1. The CDR3 covers 15 residues. Germline V gene data show CDR1 as SGHAT and CDR2 as FQDESV (reference sequence). J lost 2 bases, V lost 5 bases, and 4 bases had no gene match. The CDR3 is CASSLGQGVTDTQYF. In nucleotides, the CDR3 is TGTGCCAGCAGCCTAGGACAGGGGGTCACAGATACGCAGTATTTT.

The chain carries TRBV27 and TRBJ1-2; 9 bases line up with TRBD1. The V gene's germline CDR1 is MNHEY and CDR2 SMNVEV (reference sequence). The length of the CDR3 is 13 residues. The V segment lost 3 bases and the J segment 8 bases; nucleotides outside the gene matches: 4. The CDR3 DNA sequence: TGTGCCAGCAGTTTCAACAGGGGGCTGGGCTACACCTTC. Amino acid sequence: CASSFNRGLGYTF.

The rearrangement joins TRBV4-1 to TRBJ2-1; 7 positions match TRBD2. The CDR3 contains 17 residues. With 1 base clipped from V and 1 base from J, the junction kept 7 bases outside the gene matches. Germline-derived CDR1 and CDR2 are MGHRA and YSYEKL. CDR3 residues: CASSQVPFGGSYNEQFF. In nucleotides, the CDR3 is TGCGCCAGCAGCCAAGTACCTTTCGGGGGGTCCTACAATGAGCAGTTCTTC.

The J gene is TRBJ2-7, the V gene TRBV19; 8 positions agree with TRBD2. Germline trimming cut 3 bases from V and 4 bases from J; bases unmatched to any gene: 8. The CDR3 loop spans 15 amino acids. Germline values: CDR1 LNHDA, CDR2 SQIVND (reference sequence). The CDR3 region has the DNA TGTGCCAGTAGTATCCTTACGGGAGGGGGGTACGAGCAGTACTTC. Amino acid sequence: CASSILTGGGYEQYF.

The chain combines TRBV5-6 with TRBJ2-1, with TRBD2 matching over 11 bases. The germline V gene has CDR1 SGHDT and CDR2 YYEEEE. CDR3 length: 16 amino acids. J gave up 6 bases and V 2 bases, and 7 bases lay outside the gene matches. The CDR3 sequence is CASSLFLAGGLNEQFF. For the CDR3, the DNA is TGTGCCAGCAGCTTATTCCTAGCGGGGGGACTCAATGAGCAGTTCTTC.

The CDR3: CASSESGLHTDTQYF. DNA of the CDR3: TGTGCCAGCAGTGAATCTGGACTCCACACAGATACGCAGTATTTT. The rearrangement uses TRBV6-1 and TRBJ2-3; a possible D gene is TRBD2 (5 bases). This CDR3 region has 15 residues. Germline assignment: CDR1 MNHNS and CDR2 SASEGT. V was shortened by 2 bases and J by 2 bases, with 11 bases between the two germline ends.

This chain links TRBV7-2 with TRBJ2-7, with D possibly being TRBD1 (6 bases). Germline-derived CDR1 and CDR2 are SGHTA and FQGNSA. Trimming pared 2 bases from V and 4 bases from J, leaving 6 bases between. The CDR3 is 12 residues long. The CDR3 spells CASSLTGYEQYF. CDR3 coding DNA: TGTGCCAGCAGCTTAACAGGGTACGAGCAGTACTTC.

The V gene is TRBV6-6, the J gene TRBJ2-7; D is unclear. V was shortened by 8 bases and J by 0 bases, with 5 bases between the two germline ends. In germline, CDR1 is MNHNY, CDR2 SVGAGI (reference sequence). This CDR3 has 11 amino acids. The DNA for the CDR3 is TGTGCCAGCTCTTTCTCCTACGAGCAGTACTTC. Translating it yields CASSFSYEQYF.

The CDR3 nucleotides read TGTGCCAGCAGCGTAAGTCCCGTCCTGCGGACTAGCGGGGCCCAAGAGACCCAGTACTTC. It encodes CASSVSPVLRTSGAQETQYF. V is TRBV9 and J is TRBJ2-5, with TRBD2 matching 12 bases. Germline V gives CDR1 SGDLS, CDR2 YYNGEE. V dropped 1 base and J dropped 1; count of bases not matched to a gene: 14. This CDR3 region has 20 residues.

The rearrangement links TRBV18 to TRBJ2-1, with 13 bases lining up with TRBD2. The CDR3 sequence is 16 residues long. Germline trimming cut 6 bases from V and 4 bases from J; bases unmatched to any gene: 6. Germline CDR1 KGHSH, CDR2 LQKENI. The DNA of the CDR3 is TGTGCCAGCTCCCCCGGGACTAGCGGGACGTACAATGAGCAGTTCTTC. This translates into CASSPGTSGTYNEQFF. Supplemented by reference TRBV18 and TRBJ2-1, the full variable domain reads NAGVMQNPRHLVRRRGQEARLRCSPMKGHSHVYWYRQLPEEGLKFMVYLQKENIIDESGMPKERFSAEFPKEGPSILRIQQVVRGDSAAYFCASSPGTSGTYNEQFFGPGTRLTVL.

The chain employs TRBV9 and TRBJ2-1; possibly TRBD2 for D (6 bases). The V and J ends lost 0 bases and 5 bases respectively, with 15 bases between them. Per germline, CDR1 SGDLS and CDR2 YYNGEE. CDR3 length: 16 residues. The CDR3 here is CASSVGQRVIHNEQFF. Here the CDR3 DNA reads TGTGCCAGCAGCGTAGGACAGCGGGTAATTCACAATGAGCAGTTCTTC.

Regarding this clone: The junction departs from germline at one end; a sequencing error may be responsible. V usage is TRBV7-2 and J usage is TRBJ2-1; 9 nucleotides line up with TRBD1. The CDR3 spans 12 residues. From germline, CDR1 is SGHTA and CDR2 FQGNSA. In nucleotides, the CDR3 is TGTGCCAGCAGCTTCACAGGGGGCGCAAGGGTCTTC. Amino acids: CASSFTGGARVF.

V gene TRBV4-1 combines with J gene TRBJ1-1, with 8 bases lining up with TRBD1. This CDR3 comprises 19 residues. CDR1 is MGHRA, CDR2 YSYEKL, per germline. Trimming removed 0 bases from V and 1 base from J; junction bases left unmatched: 13. The CDR3 nucleotides are TGCGCCAGCAGCCAAGAGATTCTTAACTGGGACAGGCAGAACACTGAAGCTTTCTTT. Its protein is CASSQEILNWDRQNTEAFF.

The chain carries TRBV11-2 and TRBJ1-4; a possible D gene is TRBD1 (6 bases). V dropped 5 bases and J dropped 5 bases, with 12 bases sitting between them. Germline CDR1 is SGHAT and CDR2 is FQNNGV. The CDR3 is made up of 14 amino acids. CDR3 nucleotides: TGTGCCAGCAGCAACGGACAGACAAATGAAAAACTGTTTTTT. Protein product: CASSNGQTNEKLFF.

The chain carries TRBV15 and TRBJ2-1; 10 nucleotides align to TRBD2. V gave up 5 bases and J gave up 2 bases; unmatched junction bases: 3. Looked up from germline, CDR1 is LNHNV and CDR2 is YYDKDF (reference sequence). The CDR3 loop spans 15 amino acids. CDR3 amino acids: CATSGTSGTYNEQFF. For the CDR3, the DNA is TGTGCCACCAGCGGTACTAGCGGGACCTACAATGAGCAGTTCTTC.

The chain employs TRBV5-4 and TRBJ2-5; TRBD2 aligns across 8 bases. The CDR3 length is 15 residues. Losses at the gene ends were 4 bases for V and 1 base for J; bases not matched to a gene: 6. Germline V gene data show CDR1 as SGHNT and CDR2 as YYREEE (reference sequence). For the CDR3, the DNA is TGTGCCAGCAGCCTGAAAACTAGCGGCCAAGAGACCCAGTACTTC. This sequence encodes CASSLKTSGQETQYF.

The J gene is TRBJ1-1, the V gene TRBV5-4; D gene unclear. Germline lookup yields CDR1 SGHNT and CDR2 YYREEE (reference sequence). CDR3 length equals 16 residues. Trimming cost V 4 bases and J 0 bases, with 16 bases left between them. This chain's CDR3 is CASSTGSTGMNTEAFF. The DNA for the CDR3 is TGTGCCAGCAGCACCGGATCCACGGGAATGAACACTGAAGCTTTCTTT.

The V gene is TRBV5-1, the J gene TRBJ2-1; 10 positions match TRBD2. CDR3 size: 15 residues. V lost 4 bases to trimming and J lost 7 bases; unmatched junction nucleotides: 8. CDR1 is SGHRS, CDR2 YFSETQ, per germline. This CDR3 reads CASSLSGRSGNEQFF. The CDR3 DNA sequence: TGCGCCAGCAGCCTTAGCGGGAGGTCCGGAAATGAGCAGTTCTTC.

The chain couples TRBV5-4 to TRBJ1-5; the D gene is possibly TRBD1 (6 bases). The CDR3 contains 18 residues. Germline V lookup: CDR1 SGHNT, CDR2 YYREEE (reference sequence). Here the CDR3 reads CAATLGQESLYSNQPQHF. CDR3 nucleotides: TGTGCAGCGACCCTGGGACAAGAATCCCTATATAGCAATCAGCCCCAGCATTTT.

This clone has only one observation. V usage is TRBV13 and J usage is TRBJ2-3, with D perhaps TRBD1 (5 bases). There are 16 residues in the CDR3. CDR1 PRHDT and CDR2 FYEKMQ come from the germline V gene (reference sequence). V lost 0 bases to trimming and J lost 3 bases, with 13 bases between them. In nucleotides, the CDR3 is TGTGCCAGCAGCTTAGGAGGATTAGGGGATACAGATACGCAGTATTTT. This gives the protein CASSLGGLGDTDTQYF.

The chain carries TRBV30 and TRBJ1-1; D gene uncertain. Trimming took off 5 bases at V and 0 bases at J, with 19 bases between the two ends. The CDR3 runs to 16 residues. CDR1 is GTSNPN, CDR2 SVGIG, per germline (reference sequence). The CDR3 DNA follows: TGTGCCTGGTCCTCAGGAGGTGGACTCATGAACACTGAAGCTTTCTTT. Translating it yields CAWSSGGGLMNTEAFF. The full variable domain, its missing parts supplied by reference TRBV30 and TRBJ1-1, is SQTIHQWPATLVQPVGSPLSLECTVEGTSNPNLYWYRQAAGRGLQLLFYSVGIGQISSEVPQNLSASRPQDRQFILSSKKLLLSDSGFYLCAWSSGGGLMNTEAFFGQGTRLTVV.

This sequence joins TRBV28 and TRBJ1-3; D remains unclear. V was clipped by 7 bases and J by 0 bases, with 16 bases between them. Germline V CDR1 and CDR2: MDHEN, SYDVKM. This CDR3 contains 16 residues. The CDR3 is CASTPPGLRSGNTIYF. DNA for the CDR3: TGTGCCAGCACCCCCCCCGGACTCCGCTCTGGAAACACCATATATTTT.

This clone has just a few counts. This chain's CDR3 is CAWSPRQVITEAFF. In nucleotides, the CDR3 is TGTGCCTGGAGTCCGCGACAGGTTATCACTGAAGCTTTCTTT. The chain joins TRBV30 to TRBJ1-1; maybe TRBD1 (6 bases). The V gene's germline CDR1 is GTSNPN and CDR2 SVGIG (reference sequence). Trimming removed 2 bases at V and 4 bases at J, with 14 bases between. The CDR3 runs to 14 residues.

In DNA, the CDR3 is TGTGCCAGCAGTGAAAGTGGATTAGTAGGGGGTGAAGCTTTCTTT. Protein product: CASSESGLVGGEAFF. This chain uses TRBV6-1 with TRBJ1-1, with D perhaps TRBD1 (6 bases). Trimming shortened V by 2 bases and J by 7 bases, and 17 bases separated the two germline ends. The CDR3 has 15 residues. Germline V gene sequence: CDR1 MNHNS, CDR2 SASEGT.

The chain joins TRBV4-1 to TRBJ1-1; 7 bases fit TRBD1. V trimming: 1 base; J trimming: 4 bases; junction bases outside the gene matches: 15. Germline CDR1 and CDR2: MGHRA and YSYEKL. The CDR3 has 18 amino acids. The CDR3 sequence: CASSQGVGGAPGSTEAFF. CDR3 DNA sequence: TGCGCCAGCAGCCAAGGGGTAGGGGGCGCCCCTGGGAGCACTGAAGCTTTCTTT.

The genes are TRBV14 and TRBJ1-1; 8 nucleotides align to TRBD1. V was pared by 4 bases and J by 1 base, with 5 bases of the junction left unmatched. CDR3 size: 15 residues. Germline loops: CDR1 SGHDN, CDR2 FVKESK. The CDR3 spells CASSRKQGGNTEAFF. The CDR3 DNA follows: TGTGCCAGCAGCCGCAAACAGGGGGGGAACACTGAAGCTTTCTTT.

The gene calls are TRBV7-2 and TRBJ1-5; 8 nucleotides match TRBD1. Trimming cost V 4 bases and J 7 bases; bases outside gene matches: 6. This CDR3 contains 14 residues. Germline CDR1 reads SGHTA; CDR2 reads FQGNSA. Written as DNA, the CDR3 is TGTGCCAGCAGCTCGACAGGGGCTGGGCAGCCCCAGCATTTT. This translates into CASSSTGAGQPQHF.